This TCR beta chain was sequenced for a study of blood T cell repertoires in COVID-19. As for the study in general: The United States, Italy and Spain supplied acute and convalescent COVID-19 samples. In each case, the material was cDNA or gDNA derived from T cells, B-cell-depleted T cells, or PBMCs.

This CDR3 has 14 amino acids. V was trimmed by 3 bases and J by 7 bases, leaving 13 bases between them. CDR1 is SGDLS and CDR2 is YYNGEE in the germline V gene. Per the original methods: Using reference gene primer amplification, nucleated cell counts were estimated. This table comes from immunoSEQ multiplex PCR, and its TCRdb copy is limited to in-frame clones, with some not included. V, J and clone size derive from that table, while D and trimming were established from the DNA sequence. The sample lists about 300,000 clones, about 82% occurring once. The origin of this receptor is a woman aged 45 to 65 with acute or convalescent COVID-19. The chain joins TRBV9 to TRBJ1-4; D is possibly TRBD1 (6 bases). Sequencing was done on a sample of peripheral blood. In DNA form, the CDR3 reads TGTGCCAGCAGCGATACAGGGTACTCTGAAAAACTGTTTTTT. Translated: CASSDTGYSEKLFF.